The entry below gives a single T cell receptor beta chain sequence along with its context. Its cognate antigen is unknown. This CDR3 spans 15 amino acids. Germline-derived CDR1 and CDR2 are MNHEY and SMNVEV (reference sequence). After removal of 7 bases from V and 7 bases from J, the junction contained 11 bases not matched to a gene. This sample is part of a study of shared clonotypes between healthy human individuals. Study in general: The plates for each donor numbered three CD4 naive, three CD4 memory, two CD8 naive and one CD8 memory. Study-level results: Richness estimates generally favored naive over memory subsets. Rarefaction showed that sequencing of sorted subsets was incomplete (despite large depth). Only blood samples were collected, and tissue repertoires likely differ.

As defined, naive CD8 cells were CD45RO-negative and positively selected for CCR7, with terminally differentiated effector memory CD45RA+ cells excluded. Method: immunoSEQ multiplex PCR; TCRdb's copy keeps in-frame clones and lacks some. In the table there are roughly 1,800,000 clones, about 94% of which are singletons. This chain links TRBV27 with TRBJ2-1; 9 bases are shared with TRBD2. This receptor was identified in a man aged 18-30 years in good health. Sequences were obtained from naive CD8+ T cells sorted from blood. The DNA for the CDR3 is TGTGCCAGCACCTTCCGTAGTAGCGGGGGTAATGAGCAGTTCTTC. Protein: CASTFRSSGGNEQFF.